Below, one T cell receptor beta chain is given with its context. TCRdb keeps only in-frame clones here, not all; method: immunoSEQ multiplex PCR. The table has fewer than 20,000 clones, roughly 80% seen once. This sample is drawn from a study of tumour-infiltrating T cells in Burkitt lymphoma. Study in general: Overall and progression-free survival were predicted by productive clonality.

CDR3 length: 10 residues. Germline-derived CDR1 and CDR2 are SQVTM and ANQGSEA. The specimen sequenced was tumor tissue. This chain uses TRBV29-1 with TRBJ2-3, with unresolved D. This clonotype originated in a human donor with diffuse large B-cell lymphoma. In DNA form, the CDR3 reads TGCGGCCTCCTCACAGATACGCAGTATTTT. Protein product: CGLLTDTQYF.